This T cell receptor (beta chain) was captured in a study of blood T cells in healthy people across ages. Primers used in a second PCR of roughly 6 to 11 cycles were a sample-barcoded 5' primer and a J-beta primer mix. MiXCR was run by TCRdb on the 5' RACE reads, yielding one entry per CDR3 protein. Of hundreds of thousands of distinct CDR3 sequences detected, roughly 44% appear once; the ten largest clones hold roughly 19%. General study points: The donors' CMV status was not determined, possibly confounding changes in expanded clonotypes.

V was trimmed by 0 bases and J by 0 bases, leaving 10 bases between them. CDR1 and CDR2 (germline): SGDLS, YYNGEE. The length of the CDR3 is 15 residues. A remark on this clonotype: Its matching antigen is unknown.

The sample comprised blood. The receptor's source is a man in his 60s in good health. The chain has TRBV9 and TRBJ2-7; no clear D gene. This CDR3 is CASSVEAAPSYEQYF. Here the CDR3 DNA reads TGTGCCAGCAGCGTAGAGGCGGCGCCCTCCTACGAGCAGTACTTC.